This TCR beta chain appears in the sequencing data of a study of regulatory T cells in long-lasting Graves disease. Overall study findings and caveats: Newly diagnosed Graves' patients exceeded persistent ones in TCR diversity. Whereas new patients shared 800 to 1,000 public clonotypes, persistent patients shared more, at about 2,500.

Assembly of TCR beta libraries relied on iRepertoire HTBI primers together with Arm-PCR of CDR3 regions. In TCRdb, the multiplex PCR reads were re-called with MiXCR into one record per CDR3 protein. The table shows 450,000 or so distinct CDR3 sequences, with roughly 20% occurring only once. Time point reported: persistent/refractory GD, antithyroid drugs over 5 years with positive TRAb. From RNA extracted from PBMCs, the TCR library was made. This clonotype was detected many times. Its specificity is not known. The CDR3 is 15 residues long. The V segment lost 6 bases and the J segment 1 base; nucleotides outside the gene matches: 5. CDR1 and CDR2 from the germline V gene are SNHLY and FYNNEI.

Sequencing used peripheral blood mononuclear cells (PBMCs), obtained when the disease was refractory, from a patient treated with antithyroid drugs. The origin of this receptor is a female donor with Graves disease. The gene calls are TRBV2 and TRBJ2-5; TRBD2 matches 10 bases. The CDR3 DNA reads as TGTGCCAGCAGAAGGACTAGCGGCCTCCAAGAGACCCAGTACTTC. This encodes CASRRTSGLQETQYF.